The rows below give T cell receptor beta chains drawn from one sample of a study of blood T cell repertoires in COVID-19. Produced via immunoSEQ multiplex PCR; TCRdb's table is partial and in-frame only. Of around 200,000 clones listed, about 90% are singletons. The sequenced sample was peripheral blood. The receptors were gathered from a man in his forties with active or convalescent COVID-19. Each CDR3 is given with its conserved first and last residue. The D gene is left open where the match is weak.

>TRBJ2-1|TRBD2|TRBV9
CASSVGTGGAVIDEQFF
>TRBJ1-1|NA|TRBV5-1
CASSPGSGDTEAFF
>TRBJ2-7|NA|TRBV5-1
CASSLMSRSGYEQYF
>TRBJ1-1|NA|TRBV6-6
CASSYSRGTEAFF
>TRBJ1-2|NA|TRBV15
CATSRDMGGDDGRIYGYTF
>TRBJ2-3|NA|TRBV5-1
CASSLAAAPGDTQYF
>TRBJ1-6|TRBD1|TRBV18
CASSQGQVIAAGSPLHF
>TRBJ1-1|NA|TRBV7-9
CASSWGPNTEAFF
>TRBJ1-1|NA|TRBV20-1
CSASPTTTRTEAFF
>TRBJ1-1|NA|TRBV11-3
CASSPDSTNTEAFF
>TRBJ1-2|TRBD1|TRBV6-1
CASSEASTGGFYGYTF
>TRBJ1-2|TRBD1|TRBV28
CASRPQLRQGADYGYTF
>TRBJ2-5|NA|TRBV19
CASSMRGKQETQYF
>TRBJ1-5|NA|TRBV6-1
CASSEAFGLGTSKPQHF
>TRBJ2-1|NA|TRBV18
CASSPQGSSYNEQFF
>TRBJ2-1|TRBD2|TRBV19
CASRTSGTYNEQFF
>TRBJ2-7|NA|TRBV10-1
CASSEEVAAPEQYF
>TRBJ2-1|NA|TRBV6-1
CASTPSINDNEQFF
>TRBJ2-7|TRBD1|TRBV6-5
CASALGQGGSYEQYF
>TRBJ1-2|TRBD1|TRBV9
CASSTPDRGYGYTF
>TRBJ2-1|TRBD2|TRBV28
CASSFGGGTEQFF
>TRBJ2-1|TRBD2|TRBV3-1/TRBV3-2
CASSQVTSGRLNEQFF
>TRBJ2-7|TRBD1|TRBV29-1
CSVEGQSYEQYF
>TRBJ2-7|TRBD1|TRBV7-9
CASSLTRTGGSEQYF
>TRBJ1-1|NA|TRBV27
CASSRVGALDTEAFF
>TRBJ2-7|NA|TRBV25-1
CASMSGAYEQYF
>TRBJ1-2|NA|TRBV5-1
CASSLEALLSRSGYTF
>TRBJ2-1|NA|TRBV20-1
CSASPEGEQFF